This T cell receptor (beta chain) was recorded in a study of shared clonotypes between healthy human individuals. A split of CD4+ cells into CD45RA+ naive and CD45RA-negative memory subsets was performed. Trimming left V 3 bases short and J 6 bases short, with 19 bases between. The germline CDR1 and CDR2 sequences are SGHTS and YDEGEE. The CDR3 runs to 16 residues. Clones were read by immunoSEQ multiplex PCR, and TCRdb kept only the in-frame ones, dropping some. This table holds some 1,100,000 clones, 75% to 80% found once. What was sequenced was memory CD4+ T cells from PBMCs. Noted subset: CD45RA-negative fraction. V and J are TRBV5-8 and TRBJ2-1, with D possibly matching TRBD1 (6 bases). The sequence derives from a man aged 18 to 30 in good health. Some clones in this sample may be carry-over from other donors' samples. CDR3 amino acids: CASSWTAGASINEQFF. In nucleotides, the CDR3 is TGTGCCAGCAGCTGGACGGCAGGGGCATCAATCAATGAGCAGTTCTTC. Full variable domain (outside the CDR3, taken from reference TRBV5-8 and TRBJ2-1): EAGVTQSPTHLIKTRGQQATLRCSPISGHTSVYWYQQALGLGLQFLLWYDEGEERNRGNFPPRFSGRQFPNYSSELNVNALELEDSALYLCASSWTAGASINEQFFGPGTRLTVL.